These T cell receptor beta chains were read from a single sample in a study of cytomegalovirus exposure and HLA in healthy donors. TCRdb's copy holds only in-frame clones and misses some; the assay was immunoSEQ multiplex PCR. The sample's table shows tens of thousands of clones. Input material: PBMCs. The receptors derive from a man aged 25-45 years in good health and CMV-seropositive. CDR3s include the opening cysteine and the closing phenylalanine or tryptophan. D genes are given only for firm matches.

V,J,D,CDR3,DNA
TRBV18,TRBJ2-5,TRBD1,CASSPRQGETQYF,TGTGCCAGCTCACCCCGACAGGGAGAGACCCAGTACTTC
TRBV7-6,TRBJ1-3,-,CASSLIPGETDFTIYF,TGTGCCAGCAGTTTAATCCCGGGGGAGACAGATTTCACCATATATTTT
TRBV1,TRBJ2-3,-,CTSSQATPTDTQYF,TGCACCAGCAGCCAAGCGACACCCACAGATACGCAGTATTTT
TRBV4-2,TRBJ1-5,-,CASSQEEGGALGNQPQHF,TGTGCCAGCAGCCAAGAAGAGGGAGGGGCTTTAGGCAATCAGCCCCAGCATTTT
TRBV9,TRBJ2-1,-,CASSVAGEQFF,TGTGCCAGCAGCGTAGCCGGTGAGCAGTTCTTC
TRBV20-1,TRBJ1-2,-,CSAEGRNGYTF,TGCAGTGCGGAGGGGCGGAATGGCTACACCTTC
TRBV10-3,TRBJ2-1,TRBD1,CAISASPGQGVGEQFF,TGTGCCATCAGCGCCTCCCCGGGACAGGGTGTCGGTGAGCAGTTCTTC
TRBV10-3,TRBJ2-1,-,CAISPEGGHEQFF,TGTGCCATCAGTCCCGAGGGGGGGCATGAGCAGTTCTTC
TRBV18,TRBJ1-2,-,CASSQQGNYGYTF,TGTGCCAGCTCACAACAGGGAAACTATGGCTACACCTTC
TRBV4-2,TRBJ2-7,-,CASSQLEANSYEQYF,TGTGCCAGCAGCCAATTAGAGGCAAATTCCTACGAGCAGTACTTC
TRBV30,TRBJ2-7,TRBD1,CAGGPRTGAYEQYF,TGTGCCGGGGGCCCGCGGACAGGGGCCTACGAGCAGTACTTC
TRBV9,TRBJ2-5,TRBD2,CASSTQAGGYGETQYF,TGTGCCAGCAGCACCCAAGCGGGGGGGTATGGGGAGACCCAGTACTTC
TRBV6-1,TRBJ1-5,-,CASSDQTLPQHF,TGTGCCAGCAGTGACCAGACTTTGCCCCAGCATTTT
TRBV30,TRBJ2-1,TRBD2,CAGSELAGTGSEQFF,TGTGCCGGGAGTGAACTAGCGGGGACGGGTAGTGAGCAGTTCTTC
TRBV6-5,TRBJ2-5,TRBD1,CASSYVQGAVQETQYF,TGTGCCAGCAGTTACGTACAGGGGGCCGTCCAAGAGACCCAGTACTTC